This T cell receptor beta chain was sequenced in a study of identical twins (dated by TCRdb to 2015 to 2016). For the study in its entirety: To test whether fetal clonotypes persist, the study used deep sequencing on TCR alpha and beta repertoires from monozygotic twins, unrelated adults of various ages, and cord blood. To rule out contamination, the twin experiments were replicated at different times with different library preparation protocols.

Here is what the overall study found, with its caveats: Fewer insertions were carried by abundant cord blood beta clonotypes, a similar but weaker trend appeared in young adult naive repertoires, and no such trend appeared in memory repertoires. The excess sharing between twins in beta out-of-frame sequences was weaker because fewer shared sequences reduced the signal-to-noise ratio. In monozygotic twins, recombination models systematically underestimated out-of-frame TCR alpha sharing, but the models matched the sharing seen between unrelated individuals. Because the same donors could not be followed over many years, the conclusions depended on cross-sectional statistical analysis. Out-of-frame TCR alpha sequences shared between twins showed an excess of low generation-probability sequences compared with coincidental sharing between unrelated individuals. Invariant T cells such as MAIT and iNKT could partly confound zero-insertion analyses, although diverse VJ usage argued against such confounding for most clonotypes.

Every donor in the study was a healthy Caucasian. The study also sequenced three unrelated non-twin adults: a male aged 18 to 30, a male aged 50 to 60 and a female aged 50 to 60. Miltenyi CD45RO+ enrichment and human naive T-cell isolation kits were used to isolate memory (CD45RO+) and naive T cells from PBMC. At least ten counts were recorded for this clonotype. There is no known antigen for this receptor. No base-level quality is on record; no much larger clone is a single base apart. The receptor library was made with 5' RACE. Sequenced on an Illumina HiSeq 2000. A universal primer binding site was added through template switching, and the final cDNA carried a unique molecular identifier so that TCR cDNA molecules could be counted accurately. Specific primers in the conserved constant-segment region were used to synthesize first-strand cDNA for the TCR alpha and beta chains. To control for contamination, every cDNA library carried two barcodes: a SMART-Mk sample barcode plus Illumina barcodes. TruSeq adapter sequences, together with Illumina sample barcodes, were added in two successive PCR steps. Sequencing of the TCR alpha and beta cDNA libraries was done on the Illumina HiSeq platform using custom primers. For the original study's pipeline: MiGEC processed the raw reads to extract unique molecular identifiers, while MiXCR was used to determine the CDR3 positions. For each individual, recombination models were inferred using an EM algorithm with the repgenHMM and IGoR tools. Shared clonotypes were analyzed with the tcR package in R, and sharing was normalized by the product of cloneset sizes. To study raw recombination free of thymic and clonal selection effects, out-of-frame nonproductive sequences were analyzed. TCRdb reprocessed the public reads (quality trimming at Q25 with fastp, clone calling with MiXCR) and kept in-frame beta chains. Rows matching on CDR3 protein sequence are summarized as one entry with the most common DNA and genes. The authors' filters were not applied to this entry. This sample has around 340,000 distinct CDR3 sequences in its table, and approximately 8.8% of those were observed once. Clones ranked in the top ten supply more than 8% of the sample.

Taken from cysteine to phenylalanine, the CDR3 has 14 residues. Here the CDR3 DNA is all that survives: 42 bases in frame from base 1. Looking up the germline V gene yields CDR1 MGHRA and CDR2 YSYEKL. V and J are trimmed by 4 bases and 6 bases, and the gene matches miss 8 bases of the junction. The chain was built from TRBV4-1 and TRBJ2-7; 8 central nucleotides agree with TRBD1. Sequencing was performed on naive T cells sorted from blood. This sample's cell subset or site label indicates: cells isolated with a human naive T-cell isolation kit. The sequence derives from a woman in her forties or fifties in good health. In nucleotide form, the sequence is TGCGCCAGCAGCCCCGGACAGGGTATCTTCGAGCAGTACTTC. Translated, it gives CASSPGQGIFEQYF.